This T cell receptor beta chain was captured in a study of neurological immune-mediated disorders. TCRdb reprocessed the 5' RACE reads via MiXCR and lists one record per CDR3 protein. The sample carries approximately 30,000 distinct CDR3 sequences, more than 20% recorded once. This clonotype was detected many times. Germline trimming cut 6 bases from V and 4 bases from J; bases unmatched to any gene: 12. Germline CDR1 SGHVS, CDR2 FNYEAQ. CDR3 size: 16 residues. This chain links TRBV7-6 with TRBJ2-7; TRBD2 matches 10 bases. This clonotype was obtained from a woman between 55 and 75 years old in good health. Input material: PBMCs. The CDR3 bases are TGTGCCAGCAGTCCATTCAGCGGGAGGGCCGGGTACGAGCAGTACTTC. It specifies CASSPFSGRAGYEQYF.